A single sample is the source of the 15 T cell receptor beta chains below, sequenced in a study of OX40 agonist ivuxolimab in advanced cancers. Clones were sequenced by immunoSEQ multiplex PCR, and TCRdb holds only the in-frame ones, with some missing. The sample yields some 83,000 clones, 84% seen once. The sample in question was CD4+ or CD8+ T cells sorted from blood, obtained in a trial of the OX40 agonist ivuxolimab. Receptor source: an adult with an advanced solid tumor such as melanoma, head and neck, liver or kidney cancer.

V and J are TRBV10-3 and TRBJ2-7; TRBD1 agrees at 10 bases. The CDR3 has 13 amino acids. V lost 6 bases, J lost 5 bases, and 4 bases stayed unmatched. The germline V gene has CDR1 ENHRY and CDR2 SYGVKD. This chain's CDR3 is CAISETGGNEQYF. CDR3 nucleotide sequence: TGTGCCATCAGCGAGACAGGGGGCAACGAGCAGTACTTC.

This clone was seen a few times. The chain recombines TRBV19 with TRBJ1-3; D call uncertain. Germline lookup yields CDR1 LNHDA and CDR2 SQIVND (reference sequence). CDR3 length equals 13 residues. Trimming removed 4 bases at V and 4 bases at J, with 8 bases between. The CDR3 DNA follows: TGTGCCAGTAGTACCTTAACGGGAAACACCATATATTTT. Residues: CASSTLTGNTIYF.

The chain combines TRBV5-1 with TRBJ2-2, with TRBD1 matching over 7 bases. The CDR3 runs to 16 residues. V shed 2 bases, J shed 7 bases, and the junction held 11 bases outside the gene matches. Germline lookup yields CDR1 SGHRS and CDR2 YFSETQ. For the CDR3, the DNA is TGCGCCAGCAGCTTAAATCCGGGACAGTTTATCGGGGAGCTGTTTTTT. Encoded protein: CASSLNPGQFIGELFF.

The rearrangement joins TRBV2 to TRBJ2-5; tentative D call: TRBD1 (5 bases). The CDR3 sequence is 13 residues long. Germline V gives CDR1 SNHLY, CDR2 FYNNEI. V shed 11 bases and J shed 2 bases, with 15 bases lying between them. CDR3 protein: CAGLGQTQETQYF. In DNA, the CDR3 is TGTGCCGGCCTCGGACAAACACAAGAGACCCAGTACTTC.

This clone was seen only once. This sequence joins TRBV4-1 and TRBJ1-1; D is unclear. The CDR3 is made up of 12 amino acids. From germline, CDR1 is MGHRA and CDR2 YSYEKL. Trimming cost V 0 bases and J 11 bases, with 10 bases left between them. The CDR3 DNA reads TGCGCCAGCAGCCAAGACGCCCTGGTCGCTTTCTTT. This translates into CASSQDALVAFF.

Comment on this clone: Other DNA variants within this sample encode the same CDR3. This sequence joins TRBV30 and TRBJ2-1; perhaps TRBD1 as D (6 bases). The CDR3 runs to 12 residues. The germline CDR1 and CDR2 sequences are GTSNPN and SVGIG (reference sequence). V lost 0 bases to trimming and J lost 6 bases, with 6 bases between them. The CDR3 DNA reads TGTGCCTGGAGTGTACAGGGCAATGAGCAGTTCTTC. Its translation: CAWSVQGNEQFF. Together with reference TRBV30 and TRBJ2-1, the CDR3 gives the full variable domain: SQTIHQWPATLVQPVGSPLSLECTVEGTSNPNLYWYRQAAGRGLQLLFYSVGIGQISSEVPQNLSASRPQDRQFILSSKKLLLSDSGFYLCAWSVQGNEQFFGPGTRLTVL.

V is TRBV2 and J is TRBJ1-1; tentatively, D is TRBD1 (5 bases). Trimming removed 4 bases from V and 4 bases from J, with 10 bases in between. Germline-derived CDR1 and CDR2 are SNHLY and FYNNEI. This CDR3 contains 13 residues. The CDR3 bases are TGTGCCAGCAGTGTTCAGGGAAGCACTGAAGCTTTCTTT. Its protein product is CASSVQGSTEAFF.

The chain has TRBV5-5 and TRBJ2-3; a weak D match, TRBD2 (5 bases). The CDR3 runs to 12 residues. The V end lost 3 bases, the J end lost 6 bases, and 8 bases lay between the germline ends. Germline-derived CDR1 and CDR2 are SGHKS and YYEKEE (reference sequence). The CDR3 sequence: CASSWTGDTQYF. Written as DNA, the CDR3 is TGTGCCAGCAGCTGGACGGGGGATACGCAGTATTTT.

The CDR3 protein is CASSEYRKGAYEQFF. CDR3 in DNA: TGTGCCAGCAGTGAATATAGGAAGGGGGCTTATGAGCAGTTCTTC. The gene calls are TRBV2 and TRBJ2-1, with 7 nucleotides matching TRBD1. In germline, CDR1 is SNHLY, CDR2 FYNNEI. With 2 bases clipped from V and 8 bases from J, the junction kept 9 bases outside the gene matches. This CDR3 is 15 amino acids long.

The genes are TRBV4-2 and TRBJ2-1; 10 nucleotides align to TRBD2. From germline, CDR1 is LGHNA and CDR2 YNFKEQ. CDR3 size: 17 residues. V was pared by 0 bases and J by 9 bases, with 11 bases of the junction left unmatched. This chain's CDR3 is CASSQDRGSGRYGEQFF. CDR3 nucleotide sequence: TGTGCCAGCAGCCAAGATCGAGGTAGCGGGAGGTATGGTGAGCAGTTCTTC.

The rearrangement uses TRBV7-3 and TRBJ2-1; 14 nucleotides match TRBD2. The V and J ends lost 0 bases and 8 bases, in that order; junction bases with no gene match: 3. CDR3 length: 16 amino acids. CDR1 SGHTA and CDR2 FQGTGA come from the germline V gene. CDR3 protein: CASSLTLTSGRDEQFF. The DNA for the CDR3 is TGTGCCAGCAGCTTAACGTTGACTAGCGGGAGGGATGAGCAGTTCTTC.

The chain recombines TRBV6-5 with TRBJ1-1; D may be TRBD1 (5 bases). The V and J ends lost 2 bases and 0 bases respectively, with 10 bases between them. CDR3 length: 15 amino acids. The germline V gene has CDR1 MNHEY and CDR2 SVGAGI. CDR3 in DNA: TGTGCCAGCAGTTACGGCATGGGGGTGAACACTGAAGCTTTCTTT. This translates into CASSYGMGVNTEAFF.

This chain connects TRBV6-6 to TRBJ1-1; D unclear. Trimming took off 3 bases at V and 8 bases at J, with 16 bases between the two ends. From germline, CDR1 is MNHNY and CDR2 SVGAGI (reference sequence). This CDR3 is built from 14 residues. The CDR3 protein is CASSYAQEREEAFF. CDR3 coding DNA: TGTGCCAGCAGTTATGCTCAGGAAAGGGAGGAAGCTTTCTTT.

V and J are TRBV5-4 and TRBJ1-2; D is uncertain. CDR1 and CDR2 from the germline V gene are SGHNT and YYREEE (reference sequence). CDR3 size: 16 residues. Trimming shortened V by 0 bases and J by 2 bases, and 14 bases separated the two germline ends. CDR3 loop: CASSLAPPDPNYGYTF. For the CDR3, the DNA is TGTGCCAGCAGCTTGGCACCTCCTGACCCAAACTATGGCTACACCTTC.

This chain links TRBV20-1 with TRBJ2-1; D not certain. This CDR3 contains 10 residues. Trimming shortened V by 1 base and J by 9 bases, and 4 bases separated the two germline ends. CDR1 DFQATT and CDR2 SNEGSKA come from the germline V gene (reference sequence). CDR3 region: CSARGGEQFF. DNA for the CDR3: TGCAGTGCTAGAGGGGGTGAGCAGTTCTTC.